These T cell receptor beta chains were read from a single sample in a study of identical twins. TCRdb analysed the 5' RACE reads with MiXCR anew, one entry per CDR3 protein. The sample shows roughly 290,000 distinct CDR3 sequences, around 8.8% of them seen only once. These same records also appear under a second study, on yellow fever vaccine responses in identical twins.

The sample consisted of memory (CD45RO+) T cells sorted from blood. These receptors were collected from a woman aged 18 to 35 in good health. CDR3s include the opening cysteine and the closing phenylalanine or tryptophan. Fields, in order: clone size, J gene, D gene, V gene, CDR3 protein, CDR3 DNA. A D gene is named only where the DNA matches it firmly. The size of a clone is reported for some rows only, either as once, few or many, or as a class for expanded clones.

few	TRBJ2-1	-	TRBV11-1	CASSQVVLGVFNNEQFF	TGTGCCAGCAGCCAGGTGGTTTTAGGGGTCTTTAACAATGAGCAGTTCTTC
many	TRBJ2-1	-	TRBV7-9	CASSLRIREQFF	TGTGCCAGCAGCTTACGAATTCGTGAGCAGTTCTTC
-	TRBJ2-1	-	TRBV19	CASSIEGDGSNEQFF	TGTGCCAGTAGTATTGAGGGTGATGGGTCCAATGAGCAGTTCTTC
-	TRBJ1-1	TRBD1	TRBV18	CASSPVDRVSDTEAFF	TGTGCCAGCTCACCAGTGGACAGGGTGTCGGACACTGAAGCTTTCTTT
-	TRBJ2-3	-	TRBV24-1	CATSWGDTQYF	TGTGCCACCAGTTGGGGGGATACGCAGTATTTT
many	TRBJ2-2	TRBD2	TRBV9	CASGPSGTNTGELFF	TGTGCCAGCGGGCCTAGCGGGACGAACACCGGGGAGCTGTTTTTT
many	TRBJ2-5	TRBD2	TRBV9	CASSVSGGKQETQYF	TGTGCCAGCAGCGTTAGCGGGGGGAAGCAAGAGACCCAGTACTTC
many	TRBJ1-1	-	TRBV3-1	CASSRGITEAFF	TGTGCCAGCAGCCGGGGTATTACTGAAGCTTTCTTT
-	TRBJ2-1	-	TRBV5-1	CASSLAPSGSSYNEQFF	TGCGCCAGCAGCTTGGCTCCGTCAGGGAGCTCCTACAATGAGCAGTTCTTC
-	TRBJ2-5	TRBD2	TRBV7-8	CASSLRGLARQETQYF	TGTGCCAGCAGCCTACGAGGACTAGCGCGACAAGAGACCCAGTACTTC
many	TRBJ2-3	TRBD2	TRBV24-1	CATSDPIAGARDTQYF	TGTGCCACCAGTGATCCGATAGCGGGAGCGCGAGATACGCAGTATTTT
many	TRBJ2-6	-	TRBV6-5	CASSFSRTVISGANVLTF	TGTGCCAGCAGTTTCTCCAGGACAGTGATATCTGGGGCCAACGTCCTGACTTTC
few	TRBJ1-3	-	TRBV7-3	CASIRKGRAGNTIYF	TGTGCCAGCATCAGGAAGGGACGGGCTGGAAACACCATATATTTT
many	TRBJ2-4	TRBD1	TRBV24-1	CATGPRGSKNIQYF	TGTGCCACCGGACCCAGGGGGTCCAAAAACATTCAGTACTTC
-	TRBJ2-5	TRBD2	TRBV20-1	CSATSRFELALRGGFWETQYF	TGCAGTGCTACTTCCCGTTTTGAACTAGCCCTGCGGGGGGGCTTCTGGGAGACCCAGTACTTC
few	TRBJ2-3	TRBD2	TRBV27	CASSPRRTSGRVDTQYF	TGTGCCAGCAGTCCCCGAAGGACTAGCGGGAGGGTAGATACGCAGTATTTT
-	TRBJ2-3	-	TRBV6-4	CASSHTEGTDTQYF	TGTGCCAGCTCCCACACCGAGGGCACAGATACGCAGTATTTT
many	TRBJ2-7	TRBD1	TRBV5-1	CASSSNSPPGQLIYEQYF	TGCGCCAGCAGCTCAAACTCCCCCCCGGGACAGCTAATTTACGAGCAGTACTTC
few	TRBJ2-2	-	TRBV20-1	CSAPGGASGLRDTGELFF	TGCAGTGCCCCTGGGGGGGCTAGCGGACTTCGGGACACCGGGGAGCTGTTTTTT
-	TRBJ2-3	-	TRBV12-3/TRBV12-4	CASTNRGRGPRASTDTQYF	TGTGCCAGCACCAATCGAGGTCGGGGTCCCAGGGCTTCCACAGATACGCAGTATTTT
many	TRBJ2-2	-	TRBV24-1	CATSDRAGAPGELFF	TGTGCCACCAGTGATCGGGCAGGGGCCCCCGGGGAGCTGTTTTTT
few	TRBJ2-2	-	TRBV20-1	CSVRDTGTAELFF	TGCAGTGTTCGAGACACCGGGACTGCGGAGCTGTTTTTT
few	TRBJ2-3	-	TRBV7-9	CASSLFPNTDTQYF	TGTGCCAGCAGCTTATTCCCTAACACAGATACGCAGTATTTT
few	TRBJ1-2	-	TRBV2	CASRIWGPNYGYTF	TGTGCCAGCAGGATCTGGGGACCTAACTATGGCTACACCTTC
many	TRBJ2-5	TRBD2	TRBV3-1	CASSQDPAGAGETQYF	TGTGCCAGCAGCCAAGATCCAGCGGGGGCCGGGGAGACCCAGTACTTC
many	TRBJ2-2	-	TRBV10-3	CAINRAGQSNTGELFF	TGTGCCATCAACAGGGCGGGACAGTCGAACACCGGGGAGCTGTTTTTT
many	TRBJ2-1	-	TRBV29-1	CSVGQDGMLYNEQFF	TGCAGCGTTGGCCAAGACGGGATGTTATACAATGAGCAGTTCTTC